One sample yielded the 6 T cell receptor beta chains listed below, sequenced in a study of T cells after yellow fever vaccination. TCRdb called the 5' RACE reads again in MiXCR, with one record for every CDR3 protein. The table records 250,000 to 400,000 distinct CDR3 sequences, over 4% of them present only once. This material consisted of PBMCs, taken 5 days after the yellow fever booster vaccination. The source of these receptors is a young man who received the YFV17D yellow fever vaccine.

This clonotype was recorded a few times. The V gene is TRBV25-1, the J gene TRBJ2-1; TRBD1 matches 7 bases. J lost 9 bases, V lost 5 bases, and 13 bases had no gene match. CDR1 and CDR2 (germline): MGHDK, SYGVNS. The CDR3 sequence is 15 residues long. The CDR3 nucleotides are TGTGCCAGCAGTCCTCACAGGGGCTCGGTAGGTGAGCAGTTCTTC. It specifies CASSPHRGSVGEQFF.

The chain joins TRBV25-1 to TRBJ2-3, with TRBD1 as a possible D gene (7 bases). CDR3 length equals 16 residues. With 4 bases removed from V and 3 bases from J, the gap between germline ends came to 17 bases. Germline CDR1 is MGHDK and CDR2 is SYGVNS. The CDR3 nucleotides read TGTGCCAGCAGTGCCCAAACAGGGGCGGGAACAGATACGCAGTATTTT. It specifies CASSAQTGAGTDTQYF.

In its sample, this clonotype was seen many times. The J gene is TRBJ2-1, the V gene TRBV4-1; D might be TRBD2 (7 bases). Germline assignment: CDR1 MGHRA and CDR2 YSYEKL. V was shortened by 0 bases and J by 0 bases, with 15 bases between the two germline ends. This CDR3 has 18 residues. The CDR3: CASSQDRGTTRSYNEQFF. In nucleotides, the CDR3 is TGCGCCAGCAGCCAAGATAGGGGGACTACTCGCTCCTACAATGAGCAGTTCTTC.

This clonotype appeared a few times. The V and J genes are TRBV9 and TRBJ1-2; D possibly corresponds to TRBD1 (5 bases). The CDR3 is 14 residues long. Germline CDR1 SGDLS, CDR2 YYNGEE. Trimming cost V 0 bases and J 5 bases, with 11 bases left between them. This chain's CDR3 is CASSVDQGRYGYTF. CDR3 DNA sequence: TGTGCCAGCAGCGTAGATCAGGGAAGGTATGGCTACACCTTC.

This clonotype was seen a handful of times. V and J are TRBV20-1 and TRBJ2-3; D is perhaps TRBD1 (7 bases). This CDR3 is built from 15 residues. Trimming took 6 bases from V and 6 from J, leaving 22 bases between them. Germline CDR1 reads DFQATT; CDR2 reads SNEGSKA (reference sequence). The DNA of the CDR3 is TGCAGTGCCAGGGGGGTGTCGATGGGGGCCGATACGCAGTATTTT. Encoded protein: CSARGVSMGADTQYF.

V is TRBV18 and J is TRBJ1-4; no clear D. The V gene's germline CDR1 is KGHSH and CDR2 LQKENI. V lost 6 bases and J 8 bases, leaving 10 bases between the germline ends. This CDR3 region has 12 residues. CDR3 in amino acids: CASSRASEKLFF. In nucleotides, the CDR3 is TGTGCCAGCTCCCGTGCAAGCGAAAAACTGTTTTTT.